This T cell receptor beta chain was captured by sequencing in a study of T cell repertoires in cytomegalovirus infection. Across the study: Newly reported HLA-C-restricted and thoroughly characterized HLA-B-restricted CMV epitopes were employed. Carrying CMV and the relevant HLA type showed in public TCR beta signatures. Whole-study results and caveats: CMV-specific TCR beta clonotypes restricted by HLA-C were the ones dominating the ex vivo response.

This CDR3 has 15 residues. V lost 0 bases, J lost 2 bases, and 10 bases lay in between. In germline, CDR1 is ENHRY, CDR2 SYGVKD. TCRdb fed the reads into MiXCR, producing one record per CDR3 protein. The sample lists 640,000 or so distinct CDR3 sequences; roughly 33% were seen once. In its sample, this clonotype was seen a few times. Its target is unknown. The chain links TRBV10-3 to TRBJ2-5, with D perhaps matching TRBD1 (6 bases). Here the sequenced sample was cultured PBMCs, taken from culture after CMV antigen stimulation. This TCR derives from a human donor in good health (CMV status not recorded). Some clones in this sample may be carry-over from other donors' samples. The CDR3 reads CAISESIGGQETQYF. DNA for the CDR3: TGTGCCATCAGTGAGTCGATAGGGGGTCAAGAGACCCAGTACTTC.